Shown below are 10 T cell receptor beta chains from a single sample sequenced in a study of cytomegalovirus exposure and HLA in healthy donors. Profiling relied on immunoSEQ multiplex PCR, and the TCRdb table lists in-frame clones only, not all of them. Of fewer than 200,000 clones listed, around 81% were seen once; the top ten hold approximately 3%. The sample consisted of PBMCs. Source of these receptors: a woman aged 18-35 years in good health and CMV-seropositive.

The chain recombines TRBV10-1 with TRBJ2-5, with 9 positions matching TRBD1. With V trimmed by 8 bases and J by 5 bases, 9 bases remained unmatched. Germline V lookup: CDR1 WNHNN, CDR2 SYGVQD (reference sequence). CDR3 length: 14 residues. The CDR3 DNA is TGCGCCAGCGGCCGGACAGGGGATGGGGAGACCCAGTACTTC. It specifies CASGRTGDGETQYF.

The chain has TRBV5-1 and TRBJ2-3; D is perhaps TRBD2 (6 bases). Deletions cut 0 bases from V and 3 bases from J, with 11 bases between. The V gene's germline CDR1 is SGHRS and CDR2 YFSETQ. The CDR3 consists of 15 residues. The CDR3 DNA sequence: TGCGCCAGCAGCTTGGACCCGGAGGGAACAGATACGCAGTATTTT. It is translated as CASSLDPEGTDTQYF. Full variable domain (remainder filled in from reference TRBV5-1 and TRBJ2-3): KAGVTQTPRYLIKTRGQQVTLSCSPISGHRSVSWYQQTPGQGLQFLFEYFSETQRNKGNFPGRFSGRQFSNSRSEMNVSTLELGDSALYLCASSLDPEGTDTQYFGPGTRLTVL.

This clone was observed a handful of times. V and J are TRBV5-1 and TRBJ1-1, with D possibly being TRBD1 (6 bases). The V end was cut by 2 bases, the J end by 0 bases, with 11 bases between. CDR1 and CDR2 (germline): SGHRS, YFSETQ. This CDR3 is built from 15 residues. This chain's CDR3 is CASSFDGQLNTEAFF. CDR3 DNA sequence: TGCGCCAGCAGCTTCGACGGACAGCTGAACACTGAAGCTTTCTTT.

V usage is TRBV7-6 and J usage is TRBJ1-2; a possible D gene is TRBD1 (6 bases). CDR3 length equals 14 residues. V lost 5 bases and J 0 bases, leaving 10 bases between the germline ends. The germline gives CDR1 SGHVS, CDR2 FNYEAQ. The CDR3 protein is CASSPGHPNYGYTF. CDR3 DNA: TGTGCCAGCAGCCCGGGACACCCTAACTATGGCTACACCTTC. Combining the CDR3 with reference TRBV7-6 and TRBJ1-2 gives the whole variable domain GAGVSQSPRYKVTKRGQDVALRCDPISGHVSLYWYRQALGQGPEFLTYFNYEAQQDKSGLPNDRFSAERPEGSISTLTIQRTEQRDSAMYRCASSPGHPNYGYTFGSGTRLTVV.

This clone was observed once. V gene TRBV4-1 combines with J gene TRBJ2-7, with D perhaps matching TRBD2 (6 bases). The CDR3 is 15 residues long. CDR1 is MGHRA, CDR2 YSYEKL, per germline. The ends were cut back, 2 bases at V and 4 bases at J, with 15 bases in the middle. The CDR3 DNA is TGCGCCAGCAGCCAATGGAGGGATCCTGATTACGAGCAGTACTTC. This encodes CASSQWRDPDYEQYF.

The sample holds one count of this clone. CDR3 coding DNA: TGTGCTAGTGGACCCGGACAGGGGGCAGTCACAGATACGCAGTATTTT. Its translation: CASGPGQGAVTDTQYF. V gene TRBV12-5 combines with J gene TRBJ2-3, with 11 bases that match TRBD1. Trimming at V came to 6 bases and at J to 2 bases, leaving 7 bases not matched to a gene. The CDR3 consists of 16 residues. Looked up from germline, CDR1 is LGHNT and CDR2 is FRNRAP.

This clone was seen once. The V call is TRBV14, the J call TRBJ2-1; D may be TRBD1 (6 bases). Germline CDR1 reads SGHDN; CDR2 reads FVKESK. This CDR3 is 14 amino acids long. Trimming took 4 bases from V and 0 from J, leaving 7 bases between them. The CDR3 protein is CASSLTGSYNEQFF. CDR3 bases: TGTGCCAGCAGCCTGACAGGCTCCTACAATGAGCAGTTCTTC. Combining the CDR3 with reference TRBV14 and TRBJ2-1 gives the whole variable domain EAGVTQFPSHSVIEKGQTVTLRCDPISGHDNLYWYRRVMGKEIKFLLHFVKESKQDESGMPNNRFLAERTGGTYSTLKVQPAELEDSGVYFCASSLTGSYNEQFFGPGTRLTVL.

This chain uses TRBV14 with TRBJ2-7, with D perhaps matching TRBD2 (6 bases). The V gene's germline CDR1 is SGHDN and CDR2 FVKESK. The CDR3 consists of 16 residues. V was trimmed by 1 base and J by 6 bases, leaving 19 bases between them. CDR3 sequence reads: CASSQVAGLPISEQYF. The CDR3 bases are TGTGCCAGCAGCCAAGTTGCAGGACTACCGATAAGCGAGCAGTACTTC.

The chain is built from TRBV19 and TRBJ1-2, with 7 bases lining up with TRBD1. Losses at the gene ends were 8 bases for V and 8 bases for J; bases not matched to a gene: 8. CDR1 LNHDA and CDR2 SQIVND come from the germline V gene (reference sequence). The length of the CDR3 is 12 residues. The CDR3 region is CASATTGLGYTF. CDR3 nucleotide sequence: TGTGCCAGTGCCACGACAGGGCTGGGCTACACCTTC. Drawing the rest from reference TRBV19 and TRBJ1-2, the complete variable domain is DGGITQSPKYLFRKEGQNVTLSCEQNLNHDAMYWYRQDPGQGLRLIYYSQIVNDFQKGDIAEGYSVSREKKESFPLTVTSAQKNPTAFYLCASATTGLGYTFGSGTRLTVV.

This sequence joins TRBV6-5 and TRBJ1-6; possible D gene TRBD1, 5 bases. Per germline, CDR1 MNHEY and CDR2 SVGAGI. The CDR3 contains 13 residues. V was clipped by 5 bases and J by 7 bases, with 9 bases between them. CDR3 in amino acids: CASSPRQNSPLHF. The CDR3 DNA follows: TGTGCCAGCAGTCCCAGACAGAATTCACCCCTCCACTTT.